The source of this T cell receptor beta chain is a study of T cell responses to AZD1222 COVID-19 vaccine. V was shortened by 0 bases and J by 4 bases, with 9 bases between the two germline ends. This CDR3 has 14 amino acids. The germline gives CDR1 SGHAT, CDR2 FQDESV (reference sequence). In regard to this clone: Its target is unknown.

Produced via immunoSEQ multiplex PCR; TCRdb's table is partial and in-frame only. The table lists around 58,000 clones, roughly 90% of them singletons. Doses given second, at about 4 or about 12 weeks, were pooled. Study outcomes and limitations: At 160-218 and 743-854, vaccine-associated CD4 TCRs were dominant, and they spanned spike. Clonal diversity was possibly underestimated; the donors were predominantly white British and more often female. No repertoire was sampled before or during the peak T cell response, only after it.

Here the sequenced sample was peripheral blood, taken 28 days after the second AZD1222 dose. The V and J genes are TRBV11-1 and TRBJ1-1; D might be TRBD1 (5 bases). This receptor was obtained from an adult who received the AZD1222 COVID-19 vaccine. CDR3 sequence reads: CASSLASGTTEAFF. The CDR3 region has the DNA TGTGCCAGCAGCTTAGCGTCGGGGACCACTGAAGCTTTCTTT.